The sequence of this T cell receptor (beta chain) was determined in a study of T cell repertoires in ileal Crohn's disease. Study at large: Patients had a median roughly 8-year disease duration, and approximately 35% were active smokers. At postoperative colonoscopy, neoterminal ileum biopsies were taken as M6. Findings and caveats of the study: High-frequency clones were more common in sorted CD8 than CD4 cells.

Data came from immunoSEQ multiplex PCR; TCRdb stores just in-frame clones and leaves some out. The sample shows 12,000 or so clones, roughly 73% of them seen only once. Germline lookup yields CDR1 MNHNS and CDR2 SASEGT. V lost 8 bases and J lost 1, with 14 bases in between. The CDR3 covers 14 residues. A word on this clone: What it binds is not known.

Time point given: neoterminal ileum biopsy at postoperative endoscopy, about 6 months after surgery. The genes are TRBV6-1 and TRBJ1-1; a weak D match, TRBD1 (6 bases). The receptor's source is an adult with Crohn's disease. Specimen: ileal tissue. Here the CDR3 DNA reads TGTGCCAGCCTTACGGGACACAAGAACACTGAAGCTTTCTTT. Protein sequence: CASLTGHKNTEAFF.